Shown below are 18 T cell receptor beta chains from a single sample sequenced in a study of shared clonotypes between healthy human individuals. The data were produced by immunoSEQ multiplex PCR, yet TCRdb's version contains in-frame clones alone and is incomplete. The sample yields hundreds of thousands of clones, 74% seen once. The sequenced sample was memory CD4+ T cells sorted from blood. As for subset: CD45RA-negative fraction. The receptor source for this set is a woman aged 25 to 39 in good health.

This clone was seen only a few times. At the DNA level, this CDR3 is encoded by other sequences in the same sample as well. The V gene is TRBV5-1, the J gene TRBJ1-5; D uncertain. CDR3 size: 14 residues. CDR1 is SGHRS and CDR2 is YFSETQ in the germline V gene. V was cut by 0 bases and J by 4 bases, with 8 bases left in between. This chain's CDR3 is CASSLEGSNQPQHF. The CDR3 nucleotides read TGCGCCAGCAGCTTGGAAGGTTCGAATCAGCCCCAGCATTTT.

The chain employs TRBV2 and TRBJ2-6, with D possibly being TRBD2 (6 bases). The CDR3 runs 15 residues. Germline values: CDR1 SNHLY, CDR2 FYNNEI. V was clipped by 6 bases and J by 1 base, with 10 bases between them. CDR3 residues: CASRIGGSGANVLTF. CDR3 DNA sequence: TGTGCCAGCAGAATTGGAGGGTCTGGGGCCAACGTCCTGACTTTC.

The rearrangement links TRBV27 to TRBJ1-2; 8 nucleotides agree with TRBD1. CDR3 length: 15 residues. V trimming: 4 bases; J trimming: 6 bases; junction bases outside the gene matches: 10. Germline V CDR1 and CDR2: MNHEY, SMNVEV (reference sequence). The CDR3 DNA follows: TGTGCCAGCAGTTCCCTACTCTTGACAGGGGATGGCTACACCTTC. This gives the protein CASSSLLLTGDGYTF.

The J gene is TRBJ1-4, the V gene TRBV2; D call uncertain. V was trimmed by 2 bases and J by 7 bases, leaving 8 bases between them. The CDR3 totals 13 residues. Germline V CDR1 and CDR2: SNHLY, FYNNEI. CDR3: CASSESWAEKLFF. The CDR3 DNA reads TGTGCCAGCAGTGAAAGCTGGGCTGAAAAACTGTTTTTT.

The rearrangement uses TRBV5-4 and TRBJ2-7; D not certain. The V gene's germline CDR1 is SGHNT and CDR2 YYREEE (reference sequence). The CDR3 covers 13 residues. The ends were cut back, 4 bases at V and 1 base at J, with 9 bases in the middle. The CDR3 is CASSVKGSYEQYF. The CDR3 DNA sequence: TGTGCCAGCAGCGTTAAAGGGTCCTACGAGCAGTACTTC.

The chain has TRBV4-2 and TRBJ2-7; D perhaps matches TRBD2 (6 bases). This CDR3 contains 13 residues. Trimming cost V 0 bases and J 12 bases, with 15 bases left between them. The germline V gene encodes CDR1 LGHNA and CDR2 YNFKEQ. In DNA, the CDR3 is TGTGCCAGCAGCCAAGACCGCGGCGGGGTGCTGTACTTC. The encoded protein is CASSQDRGGVLYF.

This CDR3 is CASSMVTINQPQHF. CDR3 nucleotide sequence: TGTGCCAGTAGTATGGTGACAATCAATCAGCCCCAGCATTTT. This chain links TRBV19 with TRBJ1-5; D unclear. Between the trimmed V and J ends, which lost 3 bases and 3 bases, there was a span of 9 bases. CDR1 and CDR2 (germline): LNHDA, SQIVND (reference sequence). The CDR3 runs 14 residues.

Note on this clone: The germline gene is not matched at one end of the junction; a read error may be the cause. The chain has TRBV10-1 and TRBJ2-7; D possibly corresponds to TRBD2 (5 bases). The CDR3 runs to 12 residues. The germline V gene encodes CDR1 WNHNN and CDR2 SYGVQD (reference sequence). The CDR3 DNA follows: TGCGCCACCAGTTCGGGAACCTACGAGCAGTACTTC. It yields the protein CATSSGTYEQYF.

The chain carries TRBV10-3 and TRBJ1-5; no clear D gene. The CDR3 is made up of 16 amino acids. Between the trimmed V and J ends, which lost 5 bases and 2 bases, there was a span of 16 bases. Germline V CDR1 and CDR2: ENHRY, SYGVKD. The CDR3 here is CAISTGIELGNQPQHF. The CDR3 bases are TGTGCCATCAGTACCGGGATCGAATTGGGCAATCAGCCCCAGCATTTT.

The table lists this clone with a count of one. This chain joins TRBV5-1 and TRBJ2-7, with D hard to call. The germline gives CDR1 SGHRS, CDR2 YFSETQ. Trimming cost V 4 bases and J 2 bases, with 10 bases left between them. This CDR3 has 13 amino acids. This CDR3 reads CASSLLGTYEQYF. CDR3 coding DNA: TGCGCCAGCAGCCTGCTGGGTACCTACGAGCAGTACTTC.

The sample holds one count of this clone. Written as DNA, the CDR3 is TGTGCCAGCAGCGGACAGGGTGAGCAGCCCCAGCATTTT. Translating gives CASSGQGEQPQHF. The chain has TRBV14 and TRBJ1-5; 8 bases match TRBD1. V lost 5 bases and J lost 7; bases outside the gene matches: 4. This CDR3 region has 13 residues. Germline CDR1 reads SGHDN; CDR2 reads FVKESK.

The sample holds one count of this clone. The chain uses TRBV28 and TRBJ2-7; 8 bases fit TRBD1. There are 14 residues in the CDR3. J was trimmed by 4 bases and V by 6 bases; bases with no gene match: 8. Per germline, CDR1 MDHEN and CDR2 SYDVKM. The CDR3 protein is CASSPDRVIYEQYF. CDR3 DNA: TGTGCCAGCAGCCCGGACAGGGTGATATACGAGCAGTACTTC. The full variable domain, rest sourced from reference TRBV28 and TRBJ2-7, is DVKVTQSSRYLVKRTGEKVFLECVQDMDHENMFWYRQDPGLGLRLIYFSYDVKMKEKGDIPEGYSVSREKKERFSLILESASTNQTSMYLCASSPDRVIYEQYFGPGTRLTVT.

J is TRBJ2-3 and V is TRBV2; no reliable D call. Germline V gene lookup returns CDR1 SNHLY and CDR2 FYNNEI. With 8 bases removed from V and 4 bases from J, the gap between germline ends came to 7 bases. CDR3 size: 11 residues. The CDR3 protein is CASQAADTQYF. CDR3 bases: TGTGCCAGCCAAGCCGCAGATACGCAGTATTTT.

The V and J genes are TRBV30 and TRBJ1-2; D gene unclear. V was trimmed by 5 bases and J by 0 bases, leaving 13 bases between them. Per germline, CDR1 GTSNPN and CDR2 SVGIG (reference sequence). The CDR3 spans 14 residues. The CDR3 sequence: CAWGARMTNYGYTF. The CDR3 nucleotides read TGTGCCTGGGGAGCCCGGATGACTAACTATGGCTACACCTTC. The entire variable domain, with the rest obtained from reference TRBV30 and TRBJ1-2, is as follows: SQTIHQWPATLVQPVGSPLSLECTVEGTSNPNLYWYRQAAGRGLQLLFYSVGIGQISSEVPQNLSASRPQDRQFILSSKKLLLSDSGFYLCAWGARMTNYGYTFGSGTRLTVV.

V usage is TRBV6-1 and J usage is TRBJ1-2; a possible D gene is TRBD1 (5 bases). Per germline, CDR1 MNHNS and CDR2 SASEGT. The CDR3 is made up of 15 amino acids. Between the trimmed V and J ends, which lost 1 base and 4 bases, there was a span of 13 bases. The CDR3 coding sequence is TGTGCCAGCAGTGAAGAAACAGGAGGGGTCTATGGCTACACCTTC. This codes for CASSEETGGVYGYTF.

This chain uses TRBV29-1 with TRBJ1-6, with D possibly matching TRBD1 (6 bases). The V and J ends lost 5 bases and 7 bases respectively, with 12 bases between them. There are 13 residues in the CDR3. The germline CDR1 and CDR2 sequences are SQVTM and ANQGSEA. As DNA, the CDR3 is TGCAGCGTTCAACAGGGCCGCAATTCACCCCTCCACTTT. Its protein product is CSVQQGRNSPLHF.

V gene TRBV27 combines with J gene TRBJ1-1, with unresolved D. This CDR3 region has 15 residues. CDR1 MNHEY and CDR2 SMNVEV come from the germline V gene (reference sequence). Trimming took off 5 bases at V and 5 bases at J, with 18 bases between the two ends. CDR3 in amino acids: CASSPPPDRRTEAFF. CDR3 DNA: TGTGCCAGCAGTCCCCCCCCGGACCGAAGGACTGAAGCTTTCTTT.

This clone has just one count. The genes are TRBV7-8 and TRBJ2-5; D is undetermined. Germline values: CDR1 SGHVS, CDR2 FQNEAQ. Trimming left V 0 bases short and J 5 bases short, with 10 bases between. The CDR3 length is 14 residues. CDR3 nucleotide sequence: TGTGCCAGCAGCTTAGCCCCCGGTTTTGAGACCCAGTACTTC. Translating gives CASSLAPGFETQYF.